The 31 T cell receptor beta chains reported below all come from one sample, sequenced in a study of shared clonotypes between healthy human individuals (dated by TCRdb to about 2020). To prepare the library, the immunoSEQ multiplex PCR assay was applied. What TCRdb holds here is the immuneACCESS table cut down to in-frame rearrangements. Part of the clones is not present; checked against another copy, under half of the missing clones reflect an unresolved V gene, and the others are unexplained. Counted in this sample were about 2.5 million clones; around 92% of them appeared once. The top ten clonotypes cover approximately 0.4% of the sample. The sample consisted of naive CD4+ T cells from PBMCs. The cell subset or site label, as the study defines it: CD45RA+ positively selected. These receptors originate from a young man in good health. Some clones in this sample may be carry-over from other donors' samples.

This clone was seen only once. The rearrangement uses TRBV10-3 and TRBJ1-5; possibly TRBD1 for D (6 bases). From germline, CDR1 is ENHRY and CDR2 SYGVKD. The CDR3 runs 17 residues. The V gene lost 0 bases and the J gene lost 8 bases, with 20 bases spanning the gap. The CDR3 is CAISESTGGAHGEPQHF. CDR3 bases: TGTGCCATCAGTGAGTCTACCGGGGGGGCCCACGGGGAGCCCCAGCATTTT.

The chain combines TRBV7-3 with TRBJ2-3; D may match TRBD1 or TRBD2 (5 bases each). The CDR3 is made up of 15 amino acids. Deletions cut 1 base from V and 4 bases from J, with 12 bases between. Germline V lookup: CDR1 SGHTA, CDR2 FQGTGA. This chain's CDR3 is CASSLSGGFSDTQYF. The CDR3 coding sequence is TGTGCCAGCAGCTTAAGTGGGGGATTCTCAGATACGCAGTATTTT.

This chain connects TRBV9 to TRBJ2-2; no firm D call. The V and J ends lost 1 base and 5 bases respectively, with 15 bases between them. The CDR3 covers 16 residues. Germline CDR1 and CDR2: SGDLS and YYNGEE. The CDR3 coding sequence is TGTGCCAGCAGCGTATTCTCTACAGCTATAACCGGGGAGCTGTTTTTT. Translating gives CASSVFSTAITGELFF.

The rearrangement links TRBV5-1 to TRBJ1-5; D uncertain. This CDR3 contains 15 residues. CDR1 and CDR2 from the germline V gene are SGHRS and YFSETQ. Trimming took off 2 bases at V and 1 base at J, with 10 bases between the two ends. CDR3 residues: CASSFIAGSNQPQHF. The CDR3 DNA follows: TGCGCCAGCAGCTTTATAGCGGGCAGCAATCAGCCCCAGCATTTT.

CDR3 DNA sequence: TGTGCCAGCAGCGAGGGGACGGGAAGAAGCAATCAGCCCCAGCATTTT. Its protein is CASSEGTGRSNQPQHF. The V call is TRBV7-8, the J call TRBJ1-5; a possible D gene is TRBD1 (5 bases). Trimming removed 5 bases from V and 1 base from J, with 15 bases in between. The CDR3 extends over 16 amino acids. The germline V gene encodes CDR1 SGHVS and CDR2 FQNEAQ.

The chain is built from TRBV7-7 and TRBJ2-5; D is ambiguous. The germline CDR1 and CDR2 sequences are SSHAT and FNYEAQ (reference sequence). With 5 bases removed from V and 6 bases from J, the gap between germline ends came to 13 bases. This CDR3 region has 13 residues. The CDR3 loop is CASSQPPAQTQYF. The CDR3 nucleotides are TGTGCCAGCAGCCAGCCGCCAGCGCAGACCCAGTACTTC.

The V gene is TRBV9, the J gene TRBJ2-7, with D unclear. The CDR3 covers 11 residues. Between the trimmed V and J ends, which lost 0 bases and 6 bases, there was a span of 4 bases. Per the germline V gene, CDR1 is SGDLS and CDR2 is YYNGEE. The CDR3 spells CASSVAIEQYF. The CDR3 region has the DNA TGTGCCAGCAGCGTAGCTATCGAGCAGTACTTC.

The gene calls are TRBV4-2 and TRBJ2-3; D might be TRBD2 (5 bases). CDR3 length: 15 residues. Germline CDR1 LGHNA, CDR2 YNFKEQ. The V end lost 0 bases, the J end lost 5 bases, and 12 bases lay between the germline ends. The CDR3 DNA reads as TGTGCCAGCAGCCAAGATATGCTAGCTGTAGATACGCAGTATTTT. Residues: CASSQDMLAVDTQYF.

This chain links TRBV6-1 with TRBJ1-5, with TRBD1 matching 8 bases. With V trimmed by 10 bases and J by 5 bases, 13 bases remained unmatched. The CDR3 has 15 residues. The V gene's germline CDR1 is MNHNS and CDR2 SASEGT. The CDR3 is CAINQGARSDQPQHF. CDR3 DNA sequence: TGTGCCATCAACCAGGGGGCGCGATCCGATCAGCCCCAGCATTTT.

The genes are TRBV28 and TRBJ1-2, with 10 bases fitting TRBD1. The V segment lost 5 bases and the J segment 9 bases; nucleotides outside the gene matches: 9. In germline, CDR1 is MDHEN, CDR2 SYDVKM. This CDR3 contains 14 residues. CDR3 in DNA: TGTGCCAGCAGTCCCGGGTGGGACAGGGGAAGCTACACCTTC. Amino acid sequence: CASSPGWDRGSYTF.

In its sample, this clone was seen a few times. The J gene is TRBJ1-2, the V gene TRBV7-9; D is uncertain. Germline values: CDR1 SEHNR, CDR2 FQNEAQ (reference sequence). The CDR3 covers 15 residues. Between the trimmed V and J ends, which lost 8 bases and 2 bases, there was a span of 18 bases. In nucleotides, the CDR3 is TGTGCCAGCCGAGGGTGGGGAGATCTCAACTATGGCTACACCTTC. This gives the protein CASRGWGDLNYGYTF. Combining the CDR3 with reference TRBV7-9 and TRBJ1-2 gives the whole variable domain DTGVSQNPRHKITKRGQNVTFRCDPISEHNRLYWYRQTLGQGPEFLTYFQNEAQLEKSRLLSDRFSAERPKGSFSTLEIQRTEQGDSAMYLCASRGWGDLNYGYTFGSGTRLTVV.

The rearrangement uses TRBV11-2 and TRBJ2-7; D ambiguous. V was pared by 5 bases and J by 6 bases, with 11 bases between. Germline lookup yields CDR1 SGHAT and CDR2 FQNNGV. The length of the CDR3 is 12 residues. DNA of the CDR3: TGTGCCAGCAGCCTATTAGTCGGCGAGCAGTACTTC. Translation gives CASSLLVGEQYF.

The rearrangement uses TRBV5-1 and TRBJ1-1; the match to TRBD1 covers 8 bases. This CDR3 is 14 amino acids long. Germline-derived CDR1 and CDR2 are SGHRS and YFSETQ. V shed 9 bases, J shed 5 bases, and the junction held 12 bases outside the gene matches. The CDR3 nucleotides read TGCGCCACCGCGTCCCTACAGGGGGGGACTGAAGCTTTCTTT. As protein: CATASLQGGTEAFF.

The rearrangement uses TRBV5-1 and TRBJ2-5; D is uncertain. Germline CDR1 SGHRS, CDR2 YFSETQ. Trimming cost V 1 base and J 5 bases, with 15 bases left between them. This CDR3 has 15 residues. In nucleotides, the CDR3 is TGCGCCAGCAGCTTGTTACAAGGGAAAAAGGAGACCCAGTACTTC. It yields the protein CASSLLQGKKETQYF.

The chain carries TRBV6-6 and TRBJ2-5; D ambiguous. The J call is in doubt because the DNA end fits TRBJ2-7 better. The CDR3 runs 14 residues. Germline CDR1 MNHNY, CDR2 SVGAGI (reference sequence). In nucleotides, the CDR3 is TGTGCCAGCAGTTATTCCGGGTACTCCTACGAGCAGTACTTC. Its translation: CASSYSGYSYEQYF.

The chain recombines TRBV5-4 with TRBJ1-1; perhaps TRBD1 as D (6 bases). The CDR3 is 15 residues long. Trimming pared 4 bases from V and 5 bases from J, leaving 18 bases between. Per the germline V gene, CDR1 is SGHNT and CDR2 is YYREEE (reference sequence). CDR3: CASSLITGLETEAFF. DNA of the CDR3: TGTGCCAGCAGCCTCATAACAGGGCTCGAGACTGAAGCTTTCTTT.

This sequence joins TRBV28 and TRBJ2-7, with 7 positions matching TRBD1. This CDR3 comprises 15 residues. Germline assignment: CDR1 MDHEN and CDR2 SYDVKM. Trimming at V came to 5 bases and at J to 1 base, leaving 8 bases not matched to a gene. The CDR3 loop is CASSRRGIVSYEQYF. In DNA, the CDR3 is TGTGCCAGCAGTCGCAGGGGGATAGTATCCTACGAGCAGTACTTC. Drawing the rest from reference TRBV28 and TRBJ2-7, the complete variable domain is DVKVTQSSRYLVKRTGEKVFLECVQDMDHENMFWYRQDPGLGLRLIYFSYDVKMKEKGDIPEGYSVSREKKERFSLILESASTNQTSMYLCASSRRGIVSYEQYFGPGTRLTVT.

V is TRBV9 and J is TRBJ2-7, with a tentative D call TRBD2 (5 bases). Germline assignment: CDR1 SGDLS and CDR2 YYNGEE. Trimming removed 3 bases from V and 0 bases from J, with 7 bases in between. The CDR3 has 13 amino acids. CDR3 nucleotide sequence: TGTGCCAGCAGCGCGACTAACTCCTACGAGCAGTACTTC. Amino acid sequence: CASSATNSYEQYF.

This sequence joins TRBV11-3 and TRBJ2-3, with 13 positions matching TRBD2. Germline loops: CDR1 SGHNT, CDR2 YENEEA. This CDR3 comprises 16 residues. With V trimmed by 3 bases and J by 6 bases, 6 bases remained unmatched. The CDR3, as DNA: TGTGCCAGCAGCTTCCGGACTAGCGGGAGTCGGGATACGCAGTATTTT. Its protein product is CASSFRTSGSRDTQYF.

This chain uses TRBV4-1 with TRBJ1-1, with D perhaps matching TRBD1 (5 bases). CDR3 length: 15 residues. Germline lookup yields CDR1 MGHRA and CDR2 YSYEKL. The germline V and J ends were trimmed by 1 base and 8 bases, with 17 bases remaining between them. CDR3 in amino acids: CASSQVTSGPREAFF. Written as DNA, the CDR3 is TGCGCCAGCAGCCAAGTGACCTCAGGGCCGAGGGAAGCTTTCTTT.

The gene calls are TRBV6-1 and TRBJ1-4, with TRBD1 as a possible D gene (6 bases). The CDR3 totals 15 residues. Trimming left V 7 bases short and J 7 bases short, with 19 bases between. CDR1 MNHNS and CDR2 SASEGT come from the germline V gene. This CDR3 reads CASNRWAGVGEKLFF. CDR3 DNA sequence: TGTGCCAGCAACAGGTGGGCAGGGGTTGGTGAAAAACTGTTTTTT.

V gene TRBV5-4 combines with J gene TRBJ1-1; D unresolved. This CDR3 comprises 14 residues. V was shortened by 4 bases and J by 0 bases, with 10 bases between the two germline ends. Germline loops: CDR1 SGHNT, CDR2 YYREEE (reference sequence). The CDR3 DNA follows: TGTGCCAGCAGCCCGGGGATCATGAACACTGAAGCTTTCTTT. Translated, it gives CASSPGIMNTEAFF.

This clone occurred once. The chain carries TRBV29-1 and TRBJ2-7; 8 bases match TRBD2. V shed 4 bases and J 2 bases; nucleotides not matched to a gene: 4. CDR3 length equals 13 residues. Germline values: CDR1 SQVTM, CDR2 ANQGSEA. The DNA of the CDR3 is TGCAGCGTTGGGGGCGGGAGGACCTACGAGCAGTACTTC. It yields the protein CSVGGGRTYEQYF.

The chain uses TRBV20-1 and TRBJ1-2; D ambiguous. Deletions cut 5 bases from V and 6 bases from J, with 10 bases between. CDR3 length: 11 residues. CDR1 is DFQATT and CDR2 is SNEGSKA in the germline V gene (reference sequence). The CDR3 DNA reads TGCAGTGCTTCTATGCAGAATGGCTACACCTTC. Its translation: CSASMQNGYTF.

In nucleotides, the CDR3 is TGTGCCAGCAGCGTAGGCGGACACGCTAATGAAAAACTGTTTTTT. Its protein product is CASSVGGHANEKLFF. This chain joins TRBV9 and TRBJ1-4, with D possibly matching TRBD1 (5 bases). This CDR3 is built from 15 residues. V lost 0 bases, J lost 3 bases, and 9 bases lay in between. The germline V gene encodes CDR1 SGDLS and CDR2 YYNGEE.

The chain joins TRBV27 to TRBJ2-5; D gene unclear. Germline V gives CDR1 MNHEY, CDR2 SMNVEV (reference sequence). V was cut by 1 base and J by 2 bases, with 8 bases left in between. The CDR3 runs to 14 residues. CDR3 nucleotides: TGTGCCAGCAGTTTATGGGCGGCTCAAGAGACCCAGTACTTC. Amino acid sequence: CASSLWAAQETQYF.

This chain connects TRBV6-1 to TRBJ2-3; D possibly matches TRBD1 or TRBD2 (7 bases each). Germline CDR1 reads MNHNS; CDR2 reads SASEGT. V was trimmed by 2 bases and J by 4 bases, leaving 25 bases between them. The CDR3 runs to 19 residues. The CDR3 here is CASSEHRGLGREFPDTQYF. The CDR3 bases are TGTGCCAGCAGTGAACACAGGGGACTCGGGCGGGAGTTTCCAGATACGCAGTATTTT.

The chain recombines TRBV5-4 with TRBJ2-1; 10 bases agree with TRBD2. The CDR3 length is 15 residues. V trimming: 4 bases; J trimming: 15 bases; junction bases outside the gene matches: 16. From germline, CDR1 is SGHNT and CDR2 YYREEE (reference sequence). The CDR3 sequence: CASSTGLAEPPSPFF. The CDR3 DNA follows: TGTGCCAGCAGCACCGGACTAGCGGAACCTCCCAGCCCGTTCTTC.

As concerns this clone: Within the sample, other DNA sequences also encode this same CDR3. The chain couples TRBV6-5 to TRBJ2-7, with TRBD1 matching over 7 bases. CDR1 is MNHEY and CDR2 is SVGAGI in the germline V gene. Trimming cost V 4 bases and J 4 bases; bases outside gene matches: 7. This CDR3 spans 14 amino acids. The CDR3 DNA sequence: TGTGCCAGCAGTTTACGGACAGGAACTTACGAGCAGTACTTC. Translating gives CASSLRTGTYEQYF.

This clone was recorded once. The chain combines TRBV19 with TRBJ1-1; 7 positions agree with TRBD1. Looked up from germline, CDR1 is LNHDA and CDR2 is SQIVND (reference sequence). The V gene end was trimmed by 5 bases and the J gene end by 6 bases; junction bases not matched to a gene: 9. This CDR3 is 14 amino acids long. CDR3 sequence (DNA): TGTGCCAGTAGTCGGGGACAGCTGGTCGCTGAAGCTTTCTTT. Translating gives CASSRGQLVAEAFF.

The V and J genes are TRBV7-3 and TRBJ2-3; perhaps D is TRBD1 or TRBD2 (5 bases each). V lost 1 base and J 2 bases, leaving 10 bases between the germline ends. CDR1 is SGHTA and CDR2 is FQGTGA in the germline V gene. CDR3 length: 15 amino acids. The CDR3 nucleotides are TGTGCCAGCAGCTTAATGGGGACCGACACAGATACGCAGTATTTT. As protein: CASSLMGTDTDTQYF. Drawing the rest from reference TRBV7-3 and TRBJ2-3, the complete variable domain is GAGVSQTPSNKVTEKGKYVELRCDPISGHTALYWYRQSLGQGPEFLIYFQGTGAADDSGLPNDRFFAVRPEGSVSTLKIQRTERGDSAVYLCASSLMGTDTDTQYFGPGTRLTVL.